One and the same sample provided the 20 T cell receptor beta chains below, sequenced in a study of control samples from healthy donors and cancer patients. Clones were read by immunoSEQ multiplex PCR, and TCRdb kept only the in-frame ones, dropping some. Here the sample spans about 130,000 clones, around 94% being singletons. The sample consisted of PBMCs. The receptors were sampled from a man aged 55 to 69 with colorectal cancer.

The V and J genes are TRBV5-1 and TRBJ2-7, with 12 bases lining up with TRBD2. The CDR3 sequence is 15 residues long. V dropped 3 bases and J dropped 2; count of bases not matched to a gene: 3. The germline V gene has CDR1 SGHRS and CDR2 YFSETQ. CDR3 region: CASSSSGGAPYEQYF. As DNA, the CDR3 is TGCGCCAGCAGCTCTAGCGGGGGGGCCCCCTACGAGCAGTACTTC.

V is TRBV19 and J is TRBJ2-1, with 10 bases aligning to TRBD2. Germline assignment: CDR1 LNHDA and CDR2 SQIVND (reference sequence). This CDR3 is 15 amino acids long. With V trimmed by 4 bases and J by 6 bases, 6 bases remained unmatched. The CDR3 DNA follows: TGTGCCAGTAGTAGCCTAGCGGGGGACGGCAATGAGCAGTTCTTC. It codes for CASSSLAGDGNEQFF.

The V and J genes are TRBV6-5 and TRBJ1-4, with 8 bases identical to TRBD1. Germline-derived CDR1 and CDR2 are MNHEY and SVGAGI. The CDR3 is 13 residues long. V was clipped by 10 bases and J by 8 bases; unmatched bases: 9. The CDR3, as DNA: TGTGCCACCCGGACAGGGTGGAAGGAAAAACTGTTTTTT. Its protein is CATRTGWKEKLFF.

The chain links TRBV19 to TRBJ1-2; no clear D gene. Germline V gives CDR1 LNHDA, CDR2 SQIVND (reference sequence). The V end lost 4 bases, the J end lost 4 bases, and 13 bases lay between the germline ends. This CDR3 is 14 amino acids long. CDR3 loop: CASSSPRVGYGYTF. For the CDR3, the DNA is TGTGCCAGTAGTAGCCCTCGGGTGGGCTATGGCTACACCTTC. The variable domain in full, completed from reference TRBV19 and TRBJ1-2, reads DGGITQSPKYLFRKEGQNVTLSCEQNLNHDAMYWYRQDPGQGLRLIYYSQIVNDFQKGDIAEGYSVSREKKESFPLTVTSAQKNPTAFYLCASSSPRVGYGYTFGSGTRLTVV.

The rearrangement joins TRBV3-1 (or the pseudogene TRBV3-2) to TRBJ1-2, with D tentatively TRBD1 (6 bases). The germline V and J ends were trimmed by 0 bases and 6 bases, with 14 bases remaining between them. CDR1 LGHDT and CDR2 YNNKEL come from the germline V gene (reference sequence). The CDR3 loop spans 15 amino acids. CDR3 coding DNA: TGTGCCAGCAGCCAAGAAAGCGGGGGGCGAAATGGCTACACCTTC. Residues: CASSQESGGRNGYTF.

This clone was seen once. The V gene is TRBV5-1, the J gene TRBJ2-3; D is possibly TRBD1 (5 bases). The length of the CDR3 is 16 residues. V was trimmed by 0 bases and J by 2 bases, leaving 13 bases between them. The V gene's germline CDR1 is SGHRS and CDR2 YFSETQ. CDR3 protein: CASSLGATGATDTQYF. CDR3 in DNA: TGCGCCAGCAGCTTGGGAGCCACAGGCGCCACAGATACGCAGTATTTT.

CDR3 in amino acids: CASSFQGGGGYTF. CDR3 nucleotide sequence: TGTGCCAGCAGTTTTCAGGGGGGTGGTGGCTACACCTTC. The chain recombines TRBV27 with TRBJ1-2; 7 positions agree with TRBD1. V lost 3 bases, J lost 7 bases, and 5 bases stayed unmatched. The CDR3 has 13 residues. CDR1 is MNHEY and CDR2 is SMNVEV in the germline V gene (reference sequence).

This clone was seen once. The rearrangement links TRBV5-8 to TRBJ1-4; TRBD1 matches 11 bases. The CDR3 spans 20 residues. CDR1 is SGHTS and CDR2 is YDEGEE in the germline V gene. Trimming took 0 bases from V and 0 from J; bases not matched to a gene: 10. In DNA form, the CDR3 reads TGTGCCAGCAGCTTGGCCCCCGGGACAGGGGGTATCGCAACTAATGAAAAACTGTTTTTT. Its translation: CASSLAPGTGGIATNEKLFF. Together with reference TRBV5-8 and TRBJ1-4, the CDR3 gives the full variable domain: EAGVTQSPTHLIKTRGQQATLRCSPISGHTSVYWYQQALGLGLQFLLWYDEGEERNRGNFPPRFSGRQFPNYSSELNVNALELEDSALYLCASSLAPGTGGIATNEKLFFGSGTQLSVL.

The chain carries TRBV11-3 and TRBJ2-7; D is ambiguous. The CDR3 spans 11 residues. Trimming took 1 base from V and 11 from J, leaving 9 bases between them. Germline assignment: CDR1 SGHNT and CDR2 YENEEA. The CDR3 protein is CASSLVQNEYF. CDR3 coding DNA: TGTGCCAGCAGCTTAGTCCAAAACGAGTACTTC.

The chain has TRBV7-2 and TRBJ1-1, with D hard to call. The CDR3 has 14 residues. V was pared by 1 base and J by 4 bases, with 10 bases between. CDR1 SGHTA and CDR2 FQGNSA come from the germline V gene. Here the CDR3 reads CASSLETRVTEAFF. In nucleotides, the CDR3 is TGTGCCAGCAGCTTAGAAACGCGGGTCACTGAAGCTTTCTTT.

This clone was counted once. This chain uses TRBV30 with TRBJ1-3; no firm D call. The CDR3 is 15 amino acids. Germline V gives CDR1 GTSNPN, CDR2 SVGIG (reference sequence). The germline V and J ends were trimmed by 2 bases and 1 base, with 12 bases remaining between them. The CDR3 DNA is TGTGCCTGGAGTCTAACAGTGTCTTCTGGAAACACCATATATTTT. Protein product: CAWSLTVSSGNTIYF.

The CDR3, as DNA: TGTGCCAGCAGTGAATGGCGTTGGTACGAGCAGTACTTC. Protein product: CASSEWRWYEQYF. The gene calls are TRBV6-1 and TRBJ2-7; D gene ambiguous. CDR1 and CDR2 from the germline V gene are MNHNS and SASEGT. Trimming left V 2 bases short and J 4 bases short, with 9 bases between. The CDR3 covers 13 residues.

As DNA, the CDR3 is TGTGCCAGCAGCAAAGGACAGGGGGCTTCTTTAGATACGCAGTATTTT. Its protein product is CASSKGQGASLDTQYF. The gene calls are TRBV7-9 and TRBJ2-3, with 11 bases aligning to TRBD1. The CDR3 length is 16 residues. The trim removed 5 bases at V and 5 bases at J, leaving 9 bases unmatched. CDR1 and CDR2 from the germline V gene are SEHNR and FQNEAQ (reference sequence).

V is TRBV6-5 and J is TRBJ2-7, with D possibly being TRBD1 or TRBD2 (5 bases each). The germline V gene encodes CDR1 MNHEY and CDR2 SVGAGI. The CDR3 is made up of 14 amino acids. The V end lost 6 bases, the J end lost 2 bases, and 14 bases lay between the germline ends. The CDR3: CASSHVGVPYEQYF. CDR3 DNA: TGTGCCAGCAGCCATGTGGGGGTCCCCTACGAGCAGTACTTC.

The rearrangement uses TRBV24-1 and TRBJ2-1; 8 positions match TRBD2. Per the germline V gene, CDR1 is KGHDR and CDR2 is SFDVKD. V trimming: 3 bases; J trimming: 4 bases; junction bases outside the gene matches: 4. CDR3 size: 15 residues. In nucleotides, the CDR3 is TGTGCCACCAGTGATCCAGCGGGGGATTACAATGAGCAGTTCTTC. This sequence encodes CATSDPAGDYNEQFF.

This clone was counted a single time. J is TRBJ2-3 and V is TRBV5-1; possibly TRBD1 or TRBD2 for D (5 bases each). The V gene's germline CDR1 is SGHRS and CDR2 YFSETQ. Trimming left V 4 bases short and J 2 bases short, with 17 bases between. The CDR3 is 16 residues long. This CDR3 is CASSPGAIGSTDTQYF. CDR3 DNA sequence: TGCGCCAGCAGCCCCGGGGCTATAGGGTCCACAGATACGCAGTATTTT.

The chain recombines TRBV13 with TRBJ2-5; the D is unclear. Trimming cost V 5 bases and J 7 bases, with 11 bases left between them. This CDR3 comprises 12 residues. CDR1 and CDR2 from the germline V gene are PRHDT and FYEKMQ (reference sequence). The DNA for the CDR3 is TGTGCCAGCAGCGCCCGAGTGGGGACCCAGTACTTC. Encoded protein: CASSARVGTQYF. Looking up the rest from reference TRBV13 and TRBJ2-5 gives the full variable domain: AAGVIQSPRHLIKEKRETATLKCYPIPRHDTVYWYQQGPGQDPQFLISFYEKMQSDKGSIPDRFSAQQFSDYHSELNMSSLELGDSALYFCASSARVGTQYFGPGTRLLVL.

V usage is TRBV5-1 and J usage is TRBJ2-5; D is unclear. Germline assignment: CDR1 SGHRS and CDR2 YFSETQ. V lost 0 bases and J lost 5, with 14 bases in between. The CDR3 totals 15 residues. CDR3 sequence (DNA): TGCGCCAGCAGCTTGGTTGGTCGAATATCGGAGACCCAGTACTTC. This translates into CASSLVGRISETQYF.

The chain employs TRBV11-2 and TRBJ1-5; TRBD1 agrees at 8 bases. With V trimmed by 2 bases and J by 5 bases, 2 bases remained unmatched. Germline V gene lookup returns CDR1 SGHAT and CDR2 FQNNGV. This CDR3 comprises 14 residues. The CDR3 is CASSLQTGDQPQHF. The CDR3, as DNA: TGTGCCAGCAGCTTACAGACAGGGGATCAGCCCCAGCATTTT.

The V and J genes are TRBV7-2 and TRBJ1-5; 7 positions agree with TRBD1. V was clipped by 3 bases and J by 5 bases; unmatched bases: 10. CDR3 length: 16 residues. Germline CDR1 and CDR2: SGHTA and FQGNSA. The DNA of the CDR3 is TGTGCCAGCAGCTTGGGTCCGGGACAGAATGATCAGCCCCAGCATTTT. Protein: CASSLGPGQNDQPQHF.